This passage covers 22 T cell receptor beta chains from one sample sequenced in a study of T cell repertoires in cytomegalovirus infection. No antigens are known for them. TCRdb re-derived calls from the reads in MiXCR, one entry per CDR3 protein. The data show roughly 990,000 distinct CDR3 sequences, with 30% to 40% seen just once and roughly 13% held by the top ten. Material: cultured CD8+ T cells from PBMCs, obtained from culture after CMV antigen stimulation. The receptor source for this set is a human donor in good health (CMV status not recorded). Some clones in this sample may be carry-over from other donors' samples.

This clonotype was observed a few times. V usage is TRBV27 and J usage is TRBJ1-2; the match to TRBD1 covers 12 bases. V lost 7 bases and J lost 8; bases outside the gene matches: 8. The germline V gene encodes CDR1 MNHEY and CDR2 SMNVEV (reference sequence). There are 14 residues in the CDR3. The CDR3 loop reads CASMGGDRGHGYTF. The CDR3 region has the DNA TGTGCCAGCATGGGGGGGGACAGGGGGCACGGCTACACCTTC.

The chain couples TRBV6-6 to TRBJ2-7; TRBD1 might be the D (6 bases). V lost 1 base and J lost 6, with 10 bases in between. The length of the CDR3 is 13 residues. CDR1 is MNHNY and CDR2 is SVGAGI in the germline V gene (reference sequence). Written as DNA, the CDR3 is TGTGCCAGCAGTTACTATAAAGGGGGCGAGCAGTACTTC. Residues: CASSYYKGGEQYF.

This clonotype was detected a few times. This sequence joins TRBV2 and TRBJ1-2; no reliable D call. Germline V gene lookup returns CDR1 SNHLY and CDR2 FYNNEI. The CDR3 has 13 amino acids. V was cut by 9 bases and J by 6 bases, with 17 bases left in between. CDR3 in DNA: TGTGCCAGGCGGGGAGCCTCCAGCGATGGCTACACCTTC. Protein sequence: CARRGASSDGYTF.

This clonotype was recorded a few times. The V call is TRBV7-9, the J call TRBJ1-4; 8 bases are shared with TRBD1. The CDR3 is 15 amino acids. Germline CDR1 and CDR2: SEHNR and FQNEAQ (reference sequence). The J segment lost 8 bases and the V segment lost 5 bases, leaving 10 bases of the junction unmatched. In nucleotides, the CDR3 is TGTGCCAGCAGCCCCATGGACAGGGATAACGAAAAACTGTTTTTT. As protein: CASSPMDRDNEKLFF.

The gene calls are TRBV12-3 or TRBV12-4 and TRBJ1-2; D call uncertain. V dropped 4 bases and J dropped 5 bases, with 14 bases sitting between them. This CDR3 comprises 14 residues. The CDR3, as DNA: TGTGCCAGCAGTTCGGTCGTCAACCTGTATGGCTACACCTTC. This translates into CASSSVVNLYGYTF.

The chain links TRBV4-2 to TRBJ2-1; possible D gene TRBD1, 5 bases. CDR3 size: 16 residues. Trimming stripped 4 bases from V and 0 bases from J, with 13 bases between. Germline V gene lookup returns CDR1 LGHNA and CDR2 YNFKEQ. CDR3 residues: CASSPQDTSSYNEQFF. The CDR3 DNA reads TGTGCCAGCAGCCCCCAGGACACGAGCTCCTACAATGAGCAGTTCTTC.

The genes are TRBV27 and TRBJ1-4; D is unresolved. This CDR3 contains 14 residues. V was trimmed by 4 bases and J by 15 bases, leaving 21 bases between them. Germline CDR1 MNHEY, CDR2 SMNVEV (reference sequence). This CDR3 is CASSSLGSLENLFF. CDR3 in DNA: TGTGCCAGCAGTTCCTTAGGTAGCCTGGAAAACTTGTTTTTT.

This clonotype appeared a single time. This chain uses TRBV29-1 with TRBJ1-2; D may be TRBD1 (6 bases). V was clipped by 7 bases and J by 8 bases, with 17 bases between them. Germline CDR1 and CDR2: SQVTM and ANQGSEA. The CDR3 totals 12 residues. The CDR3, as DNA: TGCAGCGCTCATCCCATGGGGACAGGCTACACCTTC. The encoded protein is CSAHPMGTGYTF. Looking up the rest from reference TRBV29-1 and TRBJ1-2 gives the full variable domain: SAVISQKPSRDICQRGTSLTIQCQVDSQVTMMFWYRQQPGQSLTLIATANQGSEATYESGFVIDKFPISRPNLTFSTLTVSNMSPEDSSIYLCSAHPMGTGYTFGSGTRLTVV.

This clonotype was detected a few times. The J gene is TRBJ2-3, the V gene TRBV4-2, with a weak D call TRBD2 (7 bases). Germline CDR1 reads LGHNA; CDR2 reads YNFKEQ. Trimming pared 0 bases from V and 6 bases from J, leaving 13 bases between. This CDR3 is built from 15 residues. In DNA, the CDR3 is TGTGCCAGCAGCCAAGAGGGCAGGGGAGGGGATACGCAGTATTTT. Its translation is CASSQEGRGGDTQYF.

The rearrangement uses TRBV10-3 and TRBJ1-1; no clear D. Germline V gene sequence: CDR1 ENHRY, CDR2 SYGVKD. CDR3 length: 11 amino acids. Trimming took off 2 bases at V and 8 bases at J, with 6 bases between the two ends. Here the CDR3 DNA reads TGTGCCATCAGTGAGAACTTCGAAGCTTTCTTT. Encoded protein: CAISENFEAFF.

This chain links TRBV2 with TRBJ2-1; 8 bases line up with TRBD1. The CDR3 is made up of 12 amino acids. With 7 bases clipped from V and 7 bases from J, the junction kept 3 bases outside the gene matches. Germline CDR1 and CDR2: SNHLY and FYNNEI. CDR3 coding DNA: TGTGCCAGCATCGACAGGGGTAATGAGCAGTTCTTC. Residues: CASIDRGNEQFF.

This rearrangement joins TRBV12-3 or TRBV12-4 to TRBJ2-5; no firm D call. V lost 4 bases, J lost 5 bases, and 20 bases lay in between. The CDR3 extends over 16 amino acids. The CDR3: CASSYDWTGLGETQYF. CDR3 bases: TGTGCCAGCAGTTACGATTGGACCGGATTAGGGGAGACCCAGTACTTC.

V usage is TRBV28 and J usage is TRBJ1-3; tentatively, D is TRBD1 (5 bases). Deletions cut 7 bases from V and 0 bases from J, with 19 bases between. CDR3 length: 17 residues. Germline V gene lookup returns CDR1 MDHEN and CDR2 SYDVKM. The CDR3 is CASNSPDGTFSGNTIYF. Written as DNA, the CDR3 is TGTGCCAGCAATTCCCCGGACGGGACCTTCTCTGGAAACACCATATATTTT.

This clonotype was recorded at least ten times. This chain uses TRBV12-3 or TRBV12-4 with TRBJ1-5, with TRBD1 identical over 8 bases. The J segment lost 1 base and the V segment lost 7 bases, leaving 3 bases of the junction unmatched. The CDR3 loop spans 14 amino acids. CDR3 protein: CASTRQGSNQPQHF. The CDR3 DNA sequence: TGTGCCAGCACCAGACAGGGGAGCAATCAGCCCCAGCATTTT.

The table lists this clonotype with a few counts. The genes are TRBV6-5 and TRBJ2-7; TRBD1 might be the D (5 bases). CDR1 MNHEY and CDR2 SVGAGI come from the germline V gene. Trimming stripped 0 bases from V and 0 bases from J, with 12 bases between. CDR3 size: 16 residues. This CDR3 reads CASSYSRDSNSYEQYV. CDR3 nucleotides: TGTGCCAGCAGTTACTCCCGCGACAGTAACTCCTACGAGCAGTACGTC.

CDR3 in amino acids: CASTYGATDTQYF. CDR3 nucleotides: TGTGCCAGCACCTACGGGGCGACAGATACGCAGTATTTT. The rearrangement links TRBV6-2 or TRBV6-3 to TRBJ2-3, with D possibly being TRBD1 or TRBD2 (5 bases each). Germline-derived CDR1 and CDR2 are MNHEY and SVGEGT. The ends were cut back, 7 bases at V and 3 bases at J, with 11 bases in the middle. CDR3 length equals 13 residues.

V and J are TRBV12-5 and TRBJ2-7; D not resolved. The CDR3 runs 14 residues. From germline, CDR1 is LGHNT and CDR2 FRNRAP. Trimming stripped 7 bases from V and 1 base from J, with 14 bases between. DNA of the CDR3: TGTGCTAGTGCCCCCCCCGGACGGTCCTACGAGCAGTACTTC. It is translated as CASAPPGRSYEQYF.

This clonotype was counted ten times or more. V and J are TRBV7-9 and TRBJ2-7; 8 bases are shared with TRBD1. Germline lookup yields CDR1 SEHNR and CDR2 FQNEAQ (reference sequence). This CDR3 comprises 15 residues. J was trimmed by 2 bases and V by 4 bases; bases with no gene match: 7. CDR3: CASSSTGENPYEQYF. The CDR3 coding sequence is TGTGCCAGCAGCTCGACAGGGGAAAATCCCTACGAGCAGTACTTC.

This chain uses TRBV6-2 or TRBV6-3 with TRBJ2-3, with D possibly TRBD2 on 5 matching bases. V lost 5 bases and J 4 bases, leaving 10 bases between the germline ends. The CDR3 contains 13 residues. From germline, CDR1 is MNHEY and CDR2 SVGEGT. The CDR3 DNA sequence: TGTGCCAGCAGTCTAGCCTACCCAGATACGCAGTATTTT. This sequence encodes CASSLAYPDTQYF.

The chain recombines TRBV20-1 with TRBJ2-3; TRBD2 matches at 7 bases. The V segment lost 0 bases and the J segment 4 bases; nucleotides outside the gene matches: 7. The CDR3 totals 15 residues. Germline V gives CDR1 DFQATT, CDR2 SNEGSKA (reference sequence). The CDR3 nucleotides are TGCAGTGCTAGAGATCCGGGACTATCCGCAGATACGCAGTATTTT. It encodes CSARDPGLSADTQYF.

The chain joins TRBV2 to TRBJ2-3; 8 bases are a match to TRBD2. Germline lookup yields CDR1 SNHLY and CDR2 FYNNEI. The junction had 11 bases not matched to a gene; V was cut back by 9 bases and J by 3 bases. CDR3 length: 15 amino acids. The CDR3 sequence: CARVLRGGLTDTQYF. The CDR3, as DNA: TGTGCCAGAGTTCTCCGCGGGGGGCTTACAGATACGCAGTATTTT.

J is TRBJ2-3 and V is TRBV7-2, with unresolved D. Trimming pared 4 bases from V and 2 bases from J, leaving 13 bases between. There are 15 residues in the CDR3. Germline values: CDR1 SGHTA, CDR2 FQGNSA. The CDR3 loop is CASSSRLGPTDTQYF. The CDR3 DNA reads TGTGCCAGCAGCTCCCGGTTAGGGCCCACAGATACGCAGTATTTT.